The clone carrying this TCR beta chain rates as medium-sized. The sample belongs to a study of blood T cell repertoires in COVID-19. At the level of the study: PBMCs, B-cell-depleted T cells, or T cells provided the cDNA or gDNA that made up the material.

Losses at the gene ends were 5 bases for V and 3 bases for J; bases not matched to a gene: 3. The CDR3 covers 14 residues. CDR1 is KGHSH and CDR2 is LQKENI in the germline V gene. Study processing details: Scientists estimated how many nucleated cells there were by amplifying reference gene primers. Clones were sequenced by immunoSEQ multiplex PCR, and TCRdb holds only the in-frame ones, with some missing. That table gives V, J and clone size, and the DNA gave D and trimming. The sample has about 44,000 clones; 80% to 90% are singletons. Material for sequencing was peripheral blood. This receptor was identified in a man in his 70s with active COVID-19. The rearrangement joins TRBV18 to TRBJ2-1; 8 bases map to TRBD1. The CDR3 is CASSRTGYYNEQFF. CDR3 nucleotide sequence: TGTGCCAGCTCAAGGACAGGGTACTACAATGAGCAGTTCTTC.